This T cell receptor beta chain appears in the sequencing data of a study of neurological immune-mediated disorders. General study points: CDR3 amino acid sequences found in expanded clones were never shared across subjects, suggesting private repertoires in all groups.

CDR3 length equals 16 residues. Germline lookup yields CDR1 SGDLS and CDR2 YYNGEE. V lost 0 bases and J 0 bases, leaving 12 bases between the germline ends. This clonotype has at least ten counts. Its matching antigen is unknown. The cDNA was synthesized by means of template-switch 5'RACE, which was carried out with 10-nucleotide random UMIs. A single record per CDR3 protein comes from TCRdb applying MiXCR to the 5' RACE reads. The profile shows roughly 60,000 distinct CDR3 sequences, approximately 10% of them singletons. The rearrangement joins TRBV9 to TRBJ2-5, with D uncertain. Sequencing was performed on PBMCs. This TCR was recovered from a man aged 55 to 70 in good health. The CDR3 DNA reads TGTGCCAGCAGCGTAGATGGCCGGAAGTACCAAGAGACCCAGTACTTC. Protein sequence: CASSVDGRKYQETQYF.